The rows below give T cell receptor beta chains drawn from one sample of a study of blood T cell repertoires in COVID-19. Libraries were prepared by immunoSEQ multiplex PCR; TCRdb keeps only in-frame clonotypes and omits some of them. The table has about 280,000 clones, 70% to 90% seen once. The sample comprised peripheral blood. The receptors here all came from a man aged 18 to 29 with active or convalescent COVID-19. The conserved cysteine and the conserved F or W are not part of the CDR3 here.

CDR3: ASSLSRGFSEAF; V: TRBV27
CDR3: ASSVGTQGRKLF; V: TRBV9
CDR3: ASSLSGLAGGLEQF; V: TRBV27
CDR3: ATSGGGYNEQF; V: TRBV24-1
CDR3: ASSRYRGGSSYEQY; V: TRBV27
CDR3: ASSSGTGETGELF; V: TRBV6-2/TRBV6-3
CDR3: ASKPTSYNEQF; V: TRBV2
CDR3: ASSRGTPNTGELF; V: TRBV9
CDR3: ASSLNPGGNQPQH; V: TRBV7-2
CDR3: ASGTGGAGYGYT; V: TRBV28
CDR3: ASSTWTGAAGATV; V: TRBV19
CDR3: ASRKERDTQH; V: TRBV6-5
CDR3: AISESGGVDGYT; V: TRBV10-3
CDR3: ASSHGTDGTQY; V: TRBV12-1
CDR3: ASSLGPPGNQPQH; V: TRBV5-1
CDR3: ASSFRDRGNYSNQPQH; V: TRBV5-4
CDR3: ASSPTLGTQY; V: TRBV2
CDR3: ASGLLPTSVNDQQY; V: TRBV12-5
CDR3: ASSLAPTARNEQF; V: TRBV7-9
CDR3: ASAGLYEQY; V: TRBV6-5
CDR3: ASSEGGLHYRRAQY; V: TRBV14
CDR3: ASSEPSGGYEQY; V: TRBV2
CDR3: ASSRLQGADTQY; V: TRBV5-1
CDR3: ASSVSLTGNEQY; V: TRBV14
CDR3: ASSPQGKRTEAF; V: TRBV7-8
CDR3: ASSFAGAAEKLF; V: TRBV7-8
CDR3: ASSGTSGGAGETQY; V: TRBV9
CDR3: ASSPRGGGAYEQY; V: TRBV9
CDR3: ASSVGFRGANYGYT; V: TRBV9
CDR3: ASSYSRQATGELF; V: TRBV7-2
CDR3: ASSIGGEKLF; V: TRBV19
CDR3: ATSTRGSGNTIY; V: TRBV15
CDR3: ASSSSGGSSYNSPLH; V: TRBV5-1
CDR3: ASSEQGRETQY; V: TRBV25-1
CDR3: ASSLGTGTAYNSPLH; V: TRBV5-1
CDR3: ASSLQGNNEQF; V: TRBV27
CDR3: ASSASPQGSYEQY; V: TRBV9
CDR3: ASSLRPRTGGVLYNSPLH; V: TRBV27
CDR3: ATSDSGTAASTDTQY; V: TRBV24-1
CDR3: ASSLWPQAGGYNNEQF; V: TRBV7-6
CDR3: SVGDSNYGYT; V: TRBV29-1
CDR3: ASSQEEGTRAFDQPQH; V: TRBV14
CDR3: ASSYSKGWRTEAF; V: TRBV6-6
CDR3: SVNAQMMNTEAF; V: TRBV29-1
CDR3: ASSESGGTGFPEAF; V: TRBV10-2
CDR3: ASSTPPDRLTDTQY; V: TRBV19
CDR3: ASGLEVTRREKLF; V: TRBV12-5
CDR3: SVEDTSSSSYNEQF; V: TRBV29-1